This T cell receptor beta chain was documented in a study of blood T cell repertoires in COVID-19. Study-level background: The analysed material was cDNA or gDNA that came from T cells, B-cell-depleted T cells, or PBMCs.

Repertoires were generated with immunoSEQ multiplex PCR, while TCRdb's copy carries only in-frame clones and drops some. The profile shows 80,000 to 100,000 clones, approximately 79% of them singletons. The J segment lost 5 bases and the V segment lost 5 bases, leaving 3 bases of the junction unmatched. Germline assignment: CDR1 SGHTA and CDR2 FQGNSA. This CDR3 region has 13 residues. Enrollment of patients from Seattle took place during active infection, with longitudinal follow-up. Note on this clone: The sample contains more than one DNA sequence encoding this CDR3.

J is TRBJ1-2 and V is TRBV7-2, with TRBD1 matching over 9 bases. Material for sequencing was peripheral blood. This TCR derives from a man in his 70s with COVID-19, enrolled during active disease. CDR3 protein: CASSAGQGYGYTF. The DNA for the CDR3 is TGTGCCAGCAGCGCCGGACAGGGGTATGGCTACACCTTC.